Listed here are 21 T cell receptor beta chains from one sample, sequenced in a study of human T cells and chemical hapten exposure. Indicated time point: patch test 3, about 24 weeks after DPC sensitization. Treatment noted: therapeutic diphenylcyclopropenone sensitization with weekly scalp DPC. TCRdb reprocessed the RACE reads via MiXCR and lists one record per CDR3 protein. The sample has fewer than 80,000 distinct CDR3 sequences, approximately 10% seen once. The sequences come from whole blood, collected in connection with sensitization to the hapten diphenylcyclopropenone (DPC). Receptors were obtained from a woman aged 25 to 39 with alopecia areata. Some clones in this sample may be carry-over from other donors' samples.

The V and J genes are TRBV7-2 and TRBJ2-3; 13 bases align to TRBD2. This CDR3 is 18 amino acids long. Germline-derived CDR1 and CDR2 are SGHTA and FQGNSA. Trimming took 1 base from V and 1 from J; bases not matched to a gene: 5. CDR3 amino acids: CASSLGGLAGDGTDTQYF. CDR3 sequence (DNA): TGTGCCAGCAGCTTAGGAGGACTAGCGGGGGACGGCACAGATACGCAGTATTTT.

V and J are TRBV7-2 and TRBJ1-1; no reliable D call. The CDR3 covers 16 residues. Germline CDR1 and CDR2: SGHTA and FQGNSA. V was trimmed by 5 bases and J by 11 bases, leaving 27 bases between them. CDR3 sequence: CASSHLSAAGGGSAFF. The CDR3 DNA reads TGTGCCAGCAGCCACCTCTCCGCTGCTGGAGGCGGGAGCGCTTTCTTT.

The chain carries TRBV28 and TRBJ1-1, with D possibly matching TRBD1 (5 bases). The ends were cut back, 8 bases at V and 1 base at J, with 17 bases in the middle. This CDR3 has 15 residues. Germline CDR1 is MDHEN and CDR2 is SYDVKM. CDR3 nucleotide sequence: TGTGCCAGCCCACCTGGGAGTGGGGGGAACACTGAAGCTTTCTTT. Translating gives CASPPGSGGNTEAFF.

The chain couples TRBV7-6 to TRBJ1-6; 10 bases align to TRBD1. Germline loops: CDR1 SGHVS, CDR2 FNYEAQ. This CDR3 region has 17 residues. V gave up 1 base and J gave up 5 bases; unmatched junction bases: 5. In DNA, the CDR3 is TGTGCCAGCAGCTTAGAGGGACAGGGGTTCAATAATTCACCCCTCCACTTT. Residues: CASSLEGQGFNNSPLHF.

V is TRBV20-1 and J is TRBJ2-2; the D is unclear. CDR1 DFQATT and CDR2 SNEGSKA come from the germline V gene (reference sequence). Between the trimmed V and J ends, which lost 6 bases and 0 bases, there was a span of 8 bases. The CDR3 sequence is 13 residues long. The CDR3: CSAPTPNTGELFF. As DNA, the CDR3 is TGCAGTGCACCGACACCGAACACCGGGGAGCTGTTTTTT.

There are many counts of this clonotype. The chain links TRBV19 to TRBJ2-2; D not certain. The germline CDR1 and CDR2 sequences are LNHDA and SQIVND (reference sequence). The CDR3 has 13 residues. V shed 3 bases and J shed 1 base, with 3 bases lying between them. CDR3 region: CASSIWNTGELFF. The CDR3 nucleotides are TGTGCCAGTAGTATCTGGAACACCGGGGAGCTGTTTTTT. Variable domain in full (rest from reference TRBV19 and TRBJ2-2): DGGITQSPKYLFRKEGQNVTLSCEQNLNHDAMYWYRQDPGQGLRLIYYSQIVNDFQKGDIAEGYSVSREKKESFPLTVTSAQKNPTAFYLCASSIWNTGELFFGEGSRLTVL.

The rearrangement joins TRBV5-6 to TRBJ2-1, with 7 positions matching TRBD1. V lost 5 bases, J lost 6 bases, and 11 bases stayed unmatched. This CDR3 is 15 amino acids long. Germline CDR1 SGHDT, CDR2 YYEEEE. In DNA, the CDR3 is TGTGCCAGCAGGCGAGAGGGGGCCTCGAGCAATGAGCAGTTCTTC. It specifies CASRREGASSNEQFF.

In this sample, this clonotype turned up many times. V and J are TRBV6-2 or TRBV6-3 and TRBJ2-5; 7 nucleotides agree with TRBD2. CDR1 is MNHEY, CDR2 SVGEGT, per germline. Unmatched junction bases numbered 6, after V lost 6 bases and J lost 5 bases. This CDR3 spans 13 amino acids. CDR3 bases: TGTGCCAGCAGAAGACTAGCTCGGGAGACCCAGTACTTC. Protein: CASRRLARETQYF.

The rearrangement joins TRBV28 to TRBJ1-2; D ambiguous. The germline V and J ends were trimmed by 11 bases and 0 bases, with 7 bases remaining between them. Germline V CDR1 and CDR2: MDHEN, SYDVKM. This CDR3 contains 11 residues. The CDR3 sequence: CALRANYGYTF. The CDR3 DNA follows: TGTGCCCTAAGGGCTAACTATGGCTACACCTTC.

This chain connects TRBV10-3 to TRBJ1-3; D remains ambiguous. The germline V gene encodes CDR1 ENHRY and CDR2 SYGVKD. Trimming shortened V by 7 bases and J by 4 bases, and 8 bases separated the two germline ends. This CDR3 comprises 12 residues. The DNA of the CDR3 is TGTGCCATCAATGCGGACGGAAACACCATATATTTT. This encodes CAINADGNTIYF.

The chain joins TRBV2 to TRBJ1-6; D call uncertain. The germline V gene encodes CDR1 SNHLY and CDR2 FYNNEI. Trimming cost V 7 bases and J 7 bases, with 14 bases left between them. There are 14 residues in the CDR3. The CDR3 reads CASTPVAPNSPLHF. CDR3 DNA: TGTGCCAGCACTCCGGTAGCGCCCAATTCACCCCTCCACTTT.

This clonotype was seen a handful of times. CDR3 sequence: CASSPSGGPGNEQFF. CDR3 DNA sequence: TGTGCCAGCAGCCCGTCGGGGGGGCCGGGCAATGAGCAGTTCTTC. This chain connects TRBV11-3 to TRBJ2-1; 8 bases match TRBD2. The CDR3 loop spans 15 amino acids. Germline loops: CDR1 SGHNT, CDR2 YENEEA. The J segment lost 6 bases and the V segment lost 5 bases, leaving 9 bases of the junction unmatched. Full variable domain (outside the CDR3, taken from reference TRBV11-3 and TRBJ2-1): EAGVVQSPRYKIIEKKQPVAFWCNPISGHNTLYWYLQNLGQGPELLIRYENEEAVDDSQLPKDRFSAERLKGVDSTLKIQPAELGDSAVYLCASSPSGGPGNEQFFGPGTRLTVL.

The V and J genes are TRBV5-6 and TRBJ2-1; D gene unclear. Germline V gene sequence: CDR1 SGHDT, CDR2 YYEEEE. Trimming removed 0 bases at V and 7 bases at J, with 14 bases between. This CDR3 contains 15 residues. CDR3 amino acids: CASSLVTRGMNEQFF. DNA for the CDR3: TGTGCCAGCAGCTTGGTGACCCGTGGGATGAATGAGCAGTTCTTC.

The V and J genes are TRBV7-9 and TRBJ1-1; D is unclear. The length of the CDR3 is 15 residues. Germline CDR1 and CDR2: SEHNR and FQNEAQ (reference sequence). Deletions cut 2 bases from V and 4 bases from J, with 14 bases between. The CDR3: CASSLYDVGSTEAFF. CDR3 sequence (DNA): TGTGCCAGCAGCTTATATGACGTGGGCTCCACTGAAGCTTTCTTT. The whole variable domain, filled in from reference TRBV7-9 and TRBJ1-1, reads DTGVSQNPRHKITKRGQNVTFRCDPISEHNRLYWYRQTLGQGPEFLTYFQNEAQLEKSRLLSDRFSAERPKGSFSTLEIQRTEQGDSAMYLCASSLYDVGSTEAFFGQGTRLTVV.

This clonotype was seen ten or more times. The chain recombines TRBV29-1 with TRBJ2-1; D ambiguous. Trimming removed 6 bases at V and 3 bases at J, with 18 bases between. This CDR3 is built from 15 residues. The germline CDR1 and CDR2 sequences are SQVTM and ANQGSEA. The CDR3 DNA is TGCAGCGTAGTGGGCCTCCAAAAGGTCTACAATGAGCAGTTCTTC. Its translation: CSVVGLQKVYNEQFF.

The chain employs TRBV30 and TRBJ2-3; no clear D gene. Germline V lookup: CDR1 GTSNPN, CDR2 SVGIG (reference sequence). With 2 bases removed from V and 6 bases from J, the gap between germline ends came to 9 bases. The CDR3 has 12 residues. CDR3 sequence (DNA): TGTGCCTGGAGTCCCCGCCAGGATACGCAGTATTTT. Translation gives CAWSPRQDTQYF.

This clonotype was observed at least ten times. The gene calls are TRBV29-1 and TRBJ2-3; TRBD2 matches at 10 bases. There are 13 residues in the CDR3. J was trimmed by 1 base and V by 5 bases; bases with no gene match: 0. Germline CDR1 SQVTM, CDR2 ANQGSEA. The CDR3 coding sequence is TGCAGCGTTCTAGCGGGGGGCACAGATACGCAGTATTTT. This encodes CSVLAGGTDTQYF.

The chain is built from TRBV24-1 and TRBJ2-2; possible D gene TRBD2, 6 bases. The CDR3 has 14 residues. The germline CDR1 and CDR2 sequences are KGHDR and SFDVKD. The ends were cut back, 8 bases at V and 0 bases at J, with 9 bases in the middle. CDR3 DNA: TGTGCCACCATGGAGGGGTCGAACACCGGGGAGCTGTTTTTT. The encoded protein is CATMEGSNTGELFF.

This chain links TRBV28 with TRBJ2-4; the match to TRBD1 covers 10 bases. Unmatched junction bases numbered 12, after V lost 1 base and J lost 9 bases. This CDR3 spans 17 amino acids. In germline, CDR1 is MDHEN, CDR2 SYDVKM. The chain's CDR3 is CASSLYQVGTGARIQYF. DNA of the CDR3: TGTGCCAGCAGTTTATATCAAGTGGGGACAGGGGCCCGCATTCAGTACTTC. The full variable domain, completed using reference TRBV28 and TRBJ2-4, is DVKVTQSSRYLVKRTGEKVFLECVQDMDHENMFWYRQDPGLGLRLIYFSYDVKMKEKGDIPEGYSVSREKKERFSLILESASTNQTSMYLCASSLYQVGTGARIQYFGAGTRLSVL.

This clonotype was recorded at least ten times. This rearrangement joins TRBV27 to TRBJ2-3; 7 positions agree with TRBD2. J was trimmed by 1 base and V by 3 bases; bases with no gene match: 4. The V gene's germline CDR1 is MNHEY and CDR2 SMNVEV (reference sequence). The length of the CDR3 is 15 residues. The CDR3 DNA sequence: TGTGCCAGCAGTTTTGAAACTAGCGGCACAGATACGCAGTATTTT. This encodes CASSFETSGTDTQYF.

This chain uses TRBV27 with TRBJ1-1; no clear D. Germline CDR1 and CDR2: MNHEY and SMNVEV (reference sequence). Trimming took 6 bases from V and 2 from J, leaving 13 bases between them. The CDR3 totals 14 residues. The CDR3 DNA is TGTGCCAGCAGACCCGCAATAGACAACACTGAAGCTTTCTTT. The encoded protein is CASRPAIDNTEAFF.